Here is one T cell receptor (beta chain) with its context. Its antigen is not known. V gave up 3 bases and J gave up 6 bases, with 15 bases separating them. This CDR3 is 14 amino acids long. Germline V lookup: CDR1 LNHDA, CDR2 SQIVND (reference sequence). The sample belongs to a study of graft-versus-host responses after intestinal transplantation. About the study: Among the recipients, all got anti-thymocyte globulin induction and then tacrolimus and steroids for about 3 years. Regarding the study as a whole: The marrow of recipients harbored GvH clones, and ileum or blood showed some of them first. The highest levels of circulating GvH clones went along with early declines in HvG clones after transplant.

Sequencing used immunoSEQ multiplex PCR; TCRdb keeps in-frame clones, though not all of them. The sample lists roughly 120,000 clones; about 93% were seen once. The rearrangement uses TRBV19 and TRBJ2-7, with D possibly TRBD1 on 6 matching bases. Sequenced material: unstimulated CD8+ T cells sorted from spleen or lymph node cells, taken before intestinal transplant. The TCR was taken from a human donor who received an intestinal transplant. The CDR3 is CASSMLQGKGEQYF. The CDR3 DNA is TGTGCCAGTAGTATGCTACAGGGCAAGGGCGAGCAGTACTTC.